These 32 T cell receptor beta chains were sequenced from one sample in a study of T cell repertoires in cytomegalovirus infection (dated by TCRdb to the late 2010s). The antigens of these receptors remain unknown. In the paper's terms, the treatment or condition label means: in vitro stimulation with specific CMV peptide epitopes to enrich CMV-specific T cells. TCRdb lists the instrument as Illumina HiSeq 1500. The public sequencing data were trimmed at Q25 with fastp and processed into clonotypes with MiXCR by TCRdb, which kept only in-frame beta chains. Merged by CDR3 protein, the rows form single entries marked with the most common genes and DNA. In this sample the table shows under 450,000 distinct CDR3 sequences, roughly 34% of which occur a single time. Approximately 15% of the sample is in the top ten clones. Sample: cultured PBMCs, taken from culture after CMV antigen stimulation. The receptors originated from a human donor in good health (CMV status not recorded). Some clones in this sample may be carry-over from other donors' samples.

The sample holds a few counts of this clonotype. This rearrangement joins TRBV4-1 to TRBJ1-2; 8 nucleotides align to TRBD1. This CDR3 comprises 15 residues. J was trimmed by 0 bases and V by 5 bases; bases with no gene match: 5. Looked up from germline, CDR1 is MGHRA and CDR2 is YSYEKL. The CDR3 is CASSTQTGANYGYTF. Here the CDR3 DNA reads TGCGCCAGCAGCACCCAGACAGGGGCTAACTATGGCTACACCTTC.

The table lists this clonotype with a few counts. The genes are TRBV29-1 and TRBJ1-1; possible D gene TRBD1, 6 bases. V lost 4 bases to trimming and J lost 3 bases, with 21 bases between them. From germline, CDR1 is SQVTM and CDR2 ANQGSEA. This CDR3 is 16 amino acids long. The CDR3 protein is CSVGGGQGPGDTEAFF. The CDR3 DNA reads as TGCAGCGTTGGGGGGGGGCAGGGGCCTGGGGACACTGAAGCTTTCTTT.

This clonotype has more than one count but fewer than ten. The V gene is TRBV30, the J gene TRBJ2-3; D call uncertain. The CDR3 loop spans 12 amino acids. Germline CDR1 is GTSNPN and CDR2 is SVGIG (reference sequence). V lost 0 bases and J 3 bases, leaving 4 bases between the germline ends. Here the CDR3 DNA reads TGTGCCTGGAGTGTGCAAACAGATACGCAGTATTTT. Its translation is CAWSVQTDTQYF.

This clonotype has a handful of counts. V is TRBV20-1 and J is TRBJ2-3, with D unclear. The CDR3 is 16 residues long. Trimming stripped 0 bases from V and 0 bases from J, with 13 bases between. Germline CDR1 reads DFQATT; CDR2 reads SNEGSKA (reference sequence). The CDR3 loop reads CSARDLKELSTDTQYF. As DNA, the CDR3 is TGCAGTGCTAGAGATCTAAAGGAGTTGAGCACAGATACGCAGTATTTT.

The table lists this clonotype with a few counts. The chain carries TRBV20-1 and TRBJ2-5; 8 nucleotides match TRBD2. The CDR3 consists of 15 residues. Looked up from germline, CDR1 is DFQATT and CDR2 is SNEGSKA (reference sequence). The trim removed 6 bases at V and 4 bases at J, leaving 13 bases unmatched. CDR3 protein: CSAPPSGSGAETQYF. CDR3 nucleotide sequence: TGCAGTGCCCCCCCAAGTGGTAGCGGGGCAGAGACCCAGTACTTC.

This clonotype showed up just a few times. The rearrangement links TRBV11-2 to TRBJ2-6; D is unresolved. There are 16 residues in the CDR3. The ends were cut back, 1 base at V and 2 bases at J, with 9 bases in the middle. Germline V gene sequence: CDR1 SGHAT, CDR2 FQNNGV. The CDR3 sequence is CASSLGLGAGANVLTF. The CDR3 coding sequence is TGTGCCAGCAGCTTAGGGCTTGGAGCTGGGGCCAACGTCCTGACTTTC.

A single count supports this clonotype. The gene calls are TRBV6-2 or TRBV6-3 and TRBJ1-2; tentative D call: TRBD1 (5 bases). Trimming left V 2 bases short and J 4 bases short, with 14 bases between. Germline CDR1 is MNHEY and CDR2 is SVGEGT. This CDR3 is 15 amino acids long. The CDR3 DNA reads as TGTGCCAGCAGTTACACAGGCGGGAGTTCCTATGGCTACACCTTC. Residues: CASSYTGGSSYGYTF.

This chain uses TRBV13 with TRBJ2-1; D possibly uses TRBD1 or TRBD2 (5 bases each). V shed 5 bases and J shed 0 bases, with 23 bases lying between them. The CDR3 runs to 19 residues. Germline V gene sequence: CDR1 PRHDT, CDR2 FYEKMQ (reference sequence). In nucleotides, the CDR3 is TGTGCCAGCAGCCCATCTGCCGGGACGGTCCCCTTCTCCTACAATGAGCAGTTCTTC. Its translation is CASSPSAGTVPFSYNEQFF.

This clonotype was seen repeatedly, ten times or more. This chain links TRBV7-8 with TRBJ1-1; perhaps TRBD1 as D (5 bases). The V gene lost 3 bases and the J gene lost 1 base, with 12 bases spanning the gap. CDR3 size: 15 residues. CDR1 is SGHVS and CDR2 is FQNEAQ in the germline V gene. The CDR3 loop reads CASSFQLGQNTEAFF. CDR3 DNA sequence: TGTGCCAGCAGCTTTCAACTGGGGCAGAACACTGAAGCTTTCTTT. Variable domain in full (rest from reference TRBV7-8 and TRBJ1-1): GAGVSQSPRYKVAKRGQDVALRCDPISGHVSLFWYQQALGQGPEFLTYFQNEAQLDKSGLPSDRFFAERPEGSVSTLKIQRTQQEDSAVYLCASSFQLGQNTEAFFGQGTRLTVV.

The chain combines TRBV4-3 with TRBJ2-3, with D perhaps being TRBD1 or TRBD2 (5 bases each). CDR1 and CDR2 (germline): LGHNA, YSLEER. V lost 0 bases, J lost 3 bases, and 10 bases lay in between. The CDR3 has 15 amino acids. Here the CDR3 DNA reads TGCGCCAGCAGCCAAGATACCGGGGCGACAGATACGCAGTATTTT. Residues: CASSQDTGATDTQYF.

The chain uses TRBV4-1 and TRBJ1-5; 7 nucleotides agree with TRBD1. Looked up from germline, CDR1 is MGHRA and CDR2 is YSYEKL. The length of the CDR3 is 15 residues. After removal of 1 base from V and 14 bases from J, the junction contained 14 bases not matched to a gene. The CDR3 DNA sequence: TGCGCCAGCAGCCAAGCCGGGACAGAGAAGTTTACTAAGCATTTT. Encoded protein: CASSQAGTEKFTKHF.

V is TRBV29-1 and J is TRBJ2-5; D may be TRBD1 or TRBD2 (5 bases each). Germline loops: CDR1 SQVTM, CDR2 ANQGSEA. V gave up 8 bases and J gave up 5 bases, with 18 bases separating them. This CDR3 is 13 amino acids long. CDR3 amino acids: CSTPGPTGETQYF. CDR3 nucleotide sequence: TGCAGCACACCGGGACCGACGGGGGAGACCCAGTACTTC. Combining the CDR3 with reference TRBV29-1 and TRBJ2-5 gives the whole variable domain SAVISQKPSRDICQRGTSLTIQCQVDSQVTMMFWYRQQPGQSLTLIATANQGSEATYESGFVIDKFPISRPNLTFSTLTVSNMSPEDSSIYLCSTPGPTGETQYFGPGTRLLVL.

The chain recombines TRBV11-2 with TRBJ2-3; D is unresolved. Trimming took off 1 base at V and 0 bases at J, with 8 bases between the two ends. Germline CDR1 is SGHAT and CDR2 is FQNNGV. This CDR3 has 15 residues. The CDR3 loop reads CASSLGYPSTDTQYF. The CDR3 coding sequence is TGTGCCAGCAGCTTAGGATATCCTAGCACAGATACGCAGTATTTT.

J is TRBJ1-2 and V is TRBV7-2; possible D gene TRBD1, 5 bases. The germline gives CDR1 SGHTA, CDR2 FQGNSA. The CDR3 loop spans 15 amino acids. The ends were cut back, 3 bases at V and 8 bases at J, with 19 bases in the middle. The CDR3: CASSFSGTGAEGYTF. In DNA, the CDR3 is TGTGCCAGCAGCTTCTCCGGGACCGGGGCGGAGGGCTACACCTTC. Full variable domain (missing parts from reference TRBV7-2 and TRBJ1-2): GAGVSQSPSNKVTEKGKDVELRCDPISGHTALYWYRQSLGQGLEFLIYFQGNSAPDKSGLPSDRFSAERTGGSVSTLTIQRTQQEDSAVYLCASSFSGTGAEGYTFGSGTRLTVV.

The J gene is TRBJ1-2, the V gene TRBV6-1, with TRBD1 matching 8 bases. Germline V lookup: CDR1 MNHNS, CDR2 SASEGT. V was pared by 8 bases and J by 2 bases, with 7 bases of the junction left unmatched. This CDR3 spans 14 amino acids. CDR3 loop: CASRVGQGNYGYTF. CDR3 bases: TGTGCCAGCCGGGTAGGACAGGGAAACTATGGCTACACCTTC.

This clonotype was detected a few times. The gene calls are TRBV25-1 and TRBJ2-7, with TRBD1 identical over 11 bases. Germline V gene data show CDR1 as MGHDK and CDR2 as SYGVNS. With 4 bases clipped from V and 4 bases from J, the junction kept 6 bases outside the gene matches. This CDR3 has 15 residues. This CDR3 reads CASSARTGGLYEQYV. The CDR3, as DNA: TGTGCCAGCAGTGCTCGGACAGGGGGCTTATACGAGCAGTACGTC.

This rearrangement joins TRBV12-3 or TRBV12-4 to TRBJ1-2, with a tentative D call TRBD1 (5 bases). V was cut by 5 bases and J by 6 bases, with 7 bases left in between. This CDR3 comprises 11 residues. CDR3 nucleotides: TGTGCCAGCAGTACGGACAATGGCTACACCTTC. Amino acid sequence: CASSTDNGYTF.

J is TRBJ1-1 and V is TRBV7-6; 11 bases fit TRBD1. This CDR3 region has 14 residues. J was trimmed by 6 bases and V by 4 bases; bases with no gene match: 4. CDR1 is SGHVS, CDR2 FNYEAQ, per germline. CDR3: CASSSPGQGAEAFF. For the CDR3, the DNA is TGTGCCAGCAGCTCACCGGGACAGGGGGCTGAAGCTTTCTTT.

This clonotype turned up a few times. The chain is built from TRBV20-1 and TRBJ2-3; D is unclear. There are 10 residues in the CDR3. Germline V gene lookup returns CDR1 DFQATT and CDR2 SNEGSKA (reference sequence). V was pared by 7 bases and J by 0 bases, with 2 bases between. CDR3 sequence reads: CSGSTDTQYF. The DNA of the CDR3 is TGCAGTGGGAGCACAGATACGCAGTATTTT.

The chain employs TRBV11-2 and TRBJ2-5, with a tentative D call TRBD1 (5 bases). Germline assignment: CDR1 SGHAT and CDR2 FQNNGV. The CDR3 runs to 15 residues. The ends were cut back, 5 bases at V and 4 bases at J, with 17 bases in the middle. The CDR3 DNA follows: TGTGCCAGCAGCCTTGACAGCCTTAGAGGAGAGACCCAGTACTTC. Protein product: CASSLDSLRGETQYF.

This clonotype was counted ten times or more. This chain connects TRBV7-2 to TRBJ1-5, with 10 bases identical to TRBD1. Germline V gene data show CDR1 as SGHTA and CDR2 as FQGNSA. Trimming at V came to 5 bases and at J to 0 bases, leaving 7 bases not matched to a gene. CDR3 length equals 17 residues. The CDR3 DNA reads as TGTGCCAGCAGCCAAGGGACAGGGGTTAATAGCAATCAGCCCCAGCATTTT. This codes for CASSQGTGVNSNQPQHF. The variable domain in full, with the rest retrieved from reference TRBV7-2 and TRBJ1-5, is GAGVSQSPSNKVTEKGKDVELRCDPISGHTALYWYRQSLGQGLEFLIYFQGNSAPDKSGLPSDRFSAERTGGSVSTLTIQRTQQEDSAVYLCASSQGTGVNSNQPQHFGDGTRLSIL.

The chain is built from TRBV29-1 and TRBJ2-5, with unresolved D. V was trimmed by 4 bases and J by 4 bases, leaving 13 bases between them. Looked up from germline, CDR1 is SQVTM and CDR2 is ANQGSEA. This CDR3 has 13 amino acids. As DNA, the CDR3 is TGCAGCGTTGCCCACCTCGAATCAGAGACCCAGTACTTC. This gives the protein CSVAHLESETQYF.

This rearrangement joins TRBV20-1 to TRBJ2-3, with 7 bases matching TRBD2. J lost 2 bases, V lost 5 bases, and 10 bases had no gene match. The germline CDR1 and CDR2 sequences are DFQATT and SNEGSKA (reference sequence). The CDR3 sequence is 15 residues long. CDR3 bases: TGCAGTGCTCCCCCGGAGCGGGATAACACAGATACGCAGTATTTT. Its protein product is CSAPPERDNTDTQYF.

This rearrangement joins TRBV7-2 to TRBJ1-2; 9 bases are a match to TRBD1. CDR3 length: 13 residues. Trimming cost V 3 bases and J 7 bases; bases outside gene matches: 3. The germline V gene has CDR1 SGHTA and CDR2 FQGNSA. DNA for the CDR3: TGTGCCAGCAGCTTGGAACAGGGGGCTGGCTACACCTTC. Protein product: CASSLEQGAGYTF. Looking up the rest from reference TRBV7-2 and TRBJ1-2 gives the full variable domain: GAGVSQSPSNKVTEKGKDVELRCDPISGHTALYWYRQSLGQGLEFLIYFQGNSAPDKSGLPSDRFSAERTGGSVSTLTIQRTQQEDSAVYLCASSLEQGAGYTFGSGTRLTVV.

The chain combines TRBV28 with TRBJ1-5, with a possible D match to TRBD1 (5 bases). V lost 1 base, J lost 1 base, and 14 bases lay in between. CDR3 length equals 17 residues. Looked up from germline, CDR1 is MDHEN and CDR2 is SYDVKM. For the CDR3, the DNA is TGTGCCAGCAGTTTATTCGGACACGTTTCAAGCAATCAGCCCCAGCATTTT. It yields the protein CASSLFGHVSSNQPQHF.

The rearrangement links TRBV19 to TRBJ1-2, with a weak D call TRBD1 (5 bases). V was trimmed by 3 bases and J by 7 bases, leaving 12 bases between them. The CDR3 runs to 13 residues. Germline V gene lookup returns CDR1 LNHDA and CDR2 SQIVND (reference sequence). CDR3 DNA: TGTGCCAGTAGTATTGATGGGGGGATTGGCTACACCTTC. Protein product: CASSIDGGIGYTF.

The V and J genes are TRBV11-2 and TRBJ2-6; D is undetermined. The CDR3 is 14 residues long. Trimming took off 1 base at V and 4 bases at J, with 5 bases between the two ends. Germline V gene sequence: CDR1 SGHAT, CDR2 FQNNGV. CDR3 residues: CASSLGYGANVLTF. The CDR3, as DNA: TGTGCCAGCAGCTTAGGTTACGGGGCCAACGTCCTGACTTTC.

V usage is TRBV2 and J usage is TRBJ1-1; D might be TRBD1 (5 bases). With 4 bases removed from V and 6 bases from J, the gap between germline ends came to 15 bases. The CDR3 covers 14 residues. Germline V gene lookup returns CDR1 SNHLY and CDR2 FYNNEI. CDR3 coding DNA: TGTGCCAGCAGTGGGGGCAGGGCTAGATCTGAAGCTTTCTTT. Its protein product is CASSGGRARSEAFF.

This clonotype was picked up one time. V and J are TRBV5-4 and TRBJ2-7, with 7 nucleotides matching TRBD2. The J segment lost 7 bases and the V segment lost 4 bases, leaving 17 bases of the junction unmatched. The CDR3 loop spans 16 amino acids. The germline CDR1 and CDR2 sequences are SGHNT and YYREEE (reference sequence). The CDR3 nucleotides are TGTGCCAGCAGCGCGACCTTGGGGAGGGCCCGTGGGGAGCAGTACTTC. The encoded protein is CASSATLGRARGEQYF.

This clonotype turned up a few times. This chain uses TRBV4-3 with TRBJ1-4; a possible D gene is TRBD1 (5 bases). This CDR3 has 16 residues. CDR1 and CDR2 (germline): LGHNA, YSLEER. Trimming cost V 0 bases and J 7 bases, with 15 bases left between them. This CDR3 reads CASSQDVAGRGEKLFF. CDR3 nucleotides: TGCGCCAGCAGCCAAGATGTGGCTGGAAGGGGTGAAAAACTGTTTTTT.

This sequence joins TRBV15 and TRBJ2-7, with D maybe TRBD1 (5 bases). Germline lookup yields CDR1 LNHNV and CDR2 YYDKDF (reference sequence). This CDR3 has 14 amino acids. V lost 3 bases and J 2 bases, leaving 11 bases between the germline ends. CDR3 nucleotide sequence: TGTGCCACCAGCAGGGCAGGGCGTACCTACGAGCAGTACTTC. Protein sequence: CATSRAGRTYEQYF. Drawing the rest from reference TRBV15 and TRBJ2-7, the complete variable domain is DAMVIQNPRYQVTQFGKPVTLSCSQTLNHNVMYWYQQKSSQAPKLLFHYYDKDFNNEADTPDNFQSRRPNTSFCFLDIRSPGLGDTAMYLCATSRAGRTYEQYFGPGTRLTVT.

The chain joins TRBV12-3 or TRBV12-4 to TRBJ2-3; D is ambiguous. The CDR3 spans 17 residues. V was clipped by 1 base and J by 6 bases, with 20 bases between them. Written as DNA, the CDR3 is TGTGCCAGCAGTTTAGGGAGTCAGTCCCTGGGCTCCGATACGCAGTATTTT. It specifies CASSLGSQSLGSDTQYF.